This passage covers 29 T cell receptor beta chains from one sample sequenced in a study of cytomegalovirus exposure and HLA in healthy donors. Primers for the PCR totalled 60 Vbeta and 13 Jbeta. Libraries were prepared by immunoSEQ multiplex PCR; TCRdb keeps only in-frame clonotypes and omits some of them. The sample records about 180,000 clones, about 79% being singletons. The source material was PBMCs. These receptors all come from a man aged 18-30 years in good health and CMV-seronegative.

The chain joins TRBV5-1 to TRBJ2-7; TRBD1 agrees at 8 bases. The CDR3 runs 14 residues. Germline values: CDR1 SGHRS, CDR2 YFSETQ. After removal of 4 bases from V and 6 bases from J, the junction contained 9 bases not matched to a gene. This CDR3 reads CASSPGDRRREQYF. The CDR3 coding sequence is TGCGCCAGCAGCCCGGGGGACAGGCGACGCGAGCAGTACTTC. The full variable domain, in which reference TRBV5-1 and TRBJ2-7 provide the parts outside the CDR3, is KAGVTQTPRYLIKTRGQQVTLSCSPISGHRSVSWYQQTPGQGLQFLFEYFSETQRNKGNFPGRFSGRQFSNSRSEMNVSTLELGDSALYLCASSPGDRRREQYFGPGTRLTVT.

The chain couples TRBV5-1 to TRBJ2-2, with 8 bases aligning to TRBD2. Germline loops: CDR1 SGHRS, CDR2 YFSETQ. J was trimmed by 1 base and V by 0 bases; bases with no gene match: 2. The CDR3 runs 16 residues. CDR3 sequence: CASSLALAGNTGELFF. The CDR3 DNA is TGCGCCAGCAGCTTGGCTCTAGCGGGGAACACCGGGGAGCTGTTTTTT. Together with reference TRBV5-1 and TRBJ2-2, the CDR3 gives the full variable domain: KAGVTQTPRYLIKTRGQQVTLSCSPISGHRSVSWYQQTPGQGLQFLFEYFSETQRNKGNFPGRFSGRQFSNSRSEMNVSTLELGDSALYLCASSLALAGNTGELFFGEGSRLTVL.

By proportion, this clone is medium-sized. One end of the junction does not line up with germline, which may come from a read error. The chain has TRBV2 and TRBJ2-7, with 7 positions matching TRBD1. Germline-derived CDR1 and CDR2 are SNHLY and FYNNEI. The CDR3 consists of 16 residues. This chain's CDR3 is CASREETGRNYYEQYF. The CDR3 DNA reads TGTGCCAGCAGAGAAGAGACAGGGCGAAATTACTACGAGCAGTACTTC.

The chain links TRBV5-4 to TRBJ2-3; D may be TRBD1 (6 bases). Germline CDR1 SGHNT, CDR2 YYREEE (reference sequence). The V end lost 4 bases, the J end lost 6 bases, and 18 bases lay between the germline ends. This CDR3 has 15 amino acids. CDR3 in amino acids: CASSIRQEVMDTQYF. Written as DNA, the CDR3 is TGTGCCAGCAGCATCCGACAGGAGGTCATGGATACGCAGTATTTT.

In its sample, this clone was seen once. This chain joins TRBV9 and TRBJ1-6, with 9 bases that match TRBD1. V gave up 3 bases and J gave up 7 bases; unmatched junction bases: 5. The CDR3 contains 15 residues. Germline CDR1 is SGDLS and CDR2 is YYNGEE. The CDR3 is CASSERDRENSPLHF. The CDR3, as DNA: TGTGCCAGCAGCGAGCGGGACAGGGAGAATTCACCCCTCCACTTT.

The genes are TRBV28 and TRBJ1-5; D remains ambiguous. V dropped 1 base and J dropped 2 bases, with 12 bases sitting between them. The length of the CDR3 is 16 residues. CDR1 MDHEN and CDR2 SYDVKM come from the germline V gene. The CDR3 coding sequence is TGTGCCAGCAGTTTATTGTCCGGGTTTGGCAATCAGCCCCAGCATTTT. Its translation is CASSLLSGFGNQPQHF.

V and J are TRBV7-9 and TRBJ1-5; D gene ambiguous. The CDR3 spans 15 residues. CDR1 is SEHNR, CDR2 FQNEAQ, per germline (reference sequence). V lost 2 bases and J 4 bases, leaving 12 bases between the germline ends. The CDR3 nucleotides are TGTGCCAGCAGCTTAACCGCGGGGTCTAATCAGCCCCAGCATTTT. Translated, it gives CASSLTAGSNQPQHF.

V is TRBV6-1 and J is TRBJ2-2; 14 bases line up with TRBD2. The V and J ends lost 6 bases and 8 bases, in that order; junction bases with no gene match: 5. CDR3 length: 15 residues. Per the germline V gene, CDR1 is MNHNS and CDR2 is SASEGT. The CDR3 nucleotides are TGTGCCAGCAGCAAGGGACTAGCGGGAGAAGGGGAGCTGTTTTTT. Its translation is CASSKGLAGEGELFF.

This rearrangement joins TRBV27 to TRBJ1-1; tentative D call: TRBD1 (6 bases). Germline V gives CDR1 MNHEY, CDR2 SMNVEV (reference sequence). CDR3 length: 14 amino acids. V lost 2 bases and J 0 bases, leaving 7 bases between the germline ends. CDR3: CASSLKGVNTEAFF. CDR3 in DNA: TGTGCCAGCAGTTTAAAGGGGGTGAACACTGAAGCTTTCTTT.

The chain has TRBV6-5 and TRBJ2-7, with 12 bases identical to TRBD2. The CDR3 has 14 amino acids. Germline V gene sequence: CDR1 MNHEY, CDR2 SVGAGI. With 6 bases clipped from V and 6 bases from J, the junction kept 6 bases outside the gene matches. The CDR3 nucleotides are TGTGCCAGCAGGTCACTAGCGGGAGGAGGCGAGCAGTACTTC. It yields the protein CASRSLAGGGEQYF.

The chain joins TRBV28 to TRBJ1-1; 8 bases map to TRBD1. The CDR3 is made up of 12 amino acids. The V and J ends lost 6 bases and 5 bases, in that order; junction bases with no gene match: 2. The germline V gene has CDR1 MDHEN and CDR2 SYDVKM. CDR3 sequence reads: CASSTGGTEAFF. CDR3 DNA sequence: TGTGCCAGCAGCACAGGGGGGACTGAAGCTTTCTTT.

The CDR3 nucleotides are TGCAGCGCCGCCGGGCTCGGGGCCTACGAGCAGTACTTC. Protein product: CSAAGLGAYEQYF. The chain carries TRBV29-1 and TRBJ2-7; a possible D gene is TRBD2 (5 bases). This CDR3 region has 13 residues. Trimming removed 7 bases at V and 2 bases at J, with 15 bases between. Germline V lookup: CDR1 SQVTM, CDR2 ANQGSEA.

The genes are TRBV10-2 and TRBJ2-1; 10 bases fit TRBD2. The CDR3 runs to 17 residues. Looked up from germline, CDR1 is WSHSY and CDR2 is SAAADI. Unmatched junction bases numbered 8, after V lost 4 bases and J lost 2 bases. The chain's CDR3 is CASSALGSGRAYNEQFF. The CDR3 coding sequence is TGCGCCAGCAGTGCCCTTGGGAGCGGGAGGGCCTACAATGAGCAGTTCTTC.

Details on this clone: This CDR3 is also generated by other DNA sequences in the sample. This rearrangement joins TRBV5-4 to TRBJ2-2, with 8 bases identical to TRBD2. From germline, CDR1 is SGHNT and CDR2 YYREEE (reference sequence). The CDR3 consists of 15 residues. J gave up 2 bases and V 4 bases, and 4 bases lay outside the gene matches. The CDR3 reads CASSLGLVNTGELFF. For the CDR3, the DNA is TGTGCCAGCAGCCTGGGACTAGTAAACACCGGGGAGCTGTTTTTT.

This clone was seen once. The CDR3 DNA follows: TGTGCCAGTAGTTCGTCTTCTCTACGTTACGAGCAGTACTTC. Translation: CASSSSSLRYEQYF. This rearrangement joins TRBV19 to TRBJ2-7; no definite D call. Trimming took 5 bases from V and 4 from J, leaving 15 bases between them. In germline, CDR1 is LNHDA, CDR2 SQIVND (reference sequence). The CDR3 spans 14 residues.

This clone appeared a few times. The chain carries TRBV18 and TRBJ2-3, with 8 bases fitting TRBD1. V dropped 3 bases and J dropped 9; count of bases not matched to a gene: 11. The CDR3 has 15 residues. Germline V CDR1 and CDR2: KGHSH, LQKENI. CDR3 sequence (DNA): TGTGCCAGCTCACCCCAGGCGGACAGGGTAGGGACGCAGTATTTT. Encoded protein: CASSPQADRVGTQYF. Full variable domain (remainder filled in from reference TRBV18 and TRBJ2-3): NAGVMQNPRHLVRRRGQEARLRCSPMKGHSHVYWYRQLPEEGLKFMVYLQKENIIDESGMPKERFSAEFPKEGPSILRIQQVVRGDSAAYFCASSPQADRVGTQYFGPGTRLTVL.

CDR3 coding DNA: TGTGCCAGCATTACCGGAGGCTTAAAAGCCTACGAGCAGTACTTC. Protein sequence: CASITGGLKAYEQYF. V is TRBV28 and J is TRBJ2-7, with D perhaps TRBD2 (5 bases). CDR1 is MDHEN and CDR2 is SYDVKM in the germline V gene. Trimming removed 7 bases from V and 2 bases from J, with 18 bases in between. The CDR3 length is 15 residues. Combining the CDR3 with reference TRBV28 and TRBJ2-7 gives the whole variable domain DVKVTQSSRYLVKRTGEKVFLECVQDMDHENMFWYRQDPGLGLRLIYFSYDVKMKEKGDIPEGYSVSREKKERFSLILESASTNQTSMYLCASITGGLKAYEQYFGPGTRLTVT.

The chain uses TRBV11-3 and TRBJ1-5; a possible D gene is TRBD1 (5 bases). Germline CDR1 SGHNT, CDR2 YENEEA. The CDR3 contains 16 residues. Trimming cost V 5 bases and J 7 bases, with 21 bases left between them. In DNA, the CDR3 is TGTGCCAGCAGCCAGTATTTTCACTCAGGGCGACAGCCCCAGCATTTT. It specifies CASSQYFHSGRQPQHF.

This chain connects TRBV5-1 to TRBJ2-1, with D possibly TRBD2 on 5 matching bases. Germline-derived CDR1 and CDR2 are SGHRS and YFSETQ. V was trimmed by 0 bases and J by 0 bases, leaving 13 bases between them. The CDR3 loop spans 17 amino acids. The chain's CDR3 is CASSLGLAGGSYNEQFF. In DNA form, the CDR3 reads TGCGCCAGCAGCTTGGGTTTGGCAGGAGGCTCCTACAATGAGCAGTTCTTC.

The V gene is TRBV16, the J gene TRBJ1-1; D unresolved. The germline gives CDR1 KGHSY, CDR2 FQNENV. This CDR3 has 13 amino acids. V shed 4 bases and J shed 3 bases, with 9 bases lying between them. The CDR3 DNA reads TGTGCCAGCAGCCTAACTAGATACACTGAAGCTTTCTTT. This sequence encodes CASSLTRYTEAFF.

The chain has TRBV6-6 and TRBJ1-6; D unresolved. Trimming removed 2 bases at V and 9 bases at J, with 14 bases between. The CDR3 is 15 amino acids. Looked up from germline, CDR1 is MNHNY and CDR2 is SVGAGI (reference sequence). CDR3 sequence (DNA): TGTGCCAGCAGTTACGGGTCGGGGAGTACTTCACCCCTCCACTTT. Translated: CASSYGSGSTSPLHF.

The genes are TRBV5-1 and TRBJ2-3; 9 bases fit TRBD2. This CDR3 is 19 amino acids long. J gave up 0 bases and V 4 bases, and 15 bases lay outside the gene matches. The V gene's germline CDR1 is SGHRS and CDR2 YFSETQ. The DNA for the CDR3 is TGCGCCAGCAGCACCTCGGGAGCGGGGGGCAGGGGGAGCACAGATACGCAGTATTTT. This sequence encodes CASSTSGAGGRGSTDTQYF.

This clone has a single count. The chain uses TRBV27 and TRBJ2-5, with D maybe TRBD2 (7 bases). Germline assignment: CDR1 MNHEY and CDR2 SMNVEV (reference sequence). This CDR3 region has 11 residues. The CDR3 DNA follows: TGTGCTACAGGGAGGGGAGGGGAGCAGTACTTC. It specifies CATGRGGEQYF.

The chain employs TRBV6-6 and TRBJ2-1; TRBD2 matches 8 bases. Germline V CDR1 and CDR2: MNHNY, SVGAGI (reference sequence). Trimming at V came to 0 bases and at J to 8 bases, leaving 9 bases not matched to a gene. The CDR3 covers 16 residues. CDR3 in DNA: TGTGCCAGCAGTTACTCACGCGCGGGGGGAGGCGATGAGCAGTTCTTC. Residues: CASSYSRAGGGDEQFF.

The chain carries TRBV25-1 and TRBJ1-5, with 8 bases identical to TRBD1. This CDR3 comprises 15 residues. Germline V gene sequence: CDR1 MGHDK, CDR2 SYGVNS. V trimming: 6 bases; J trimming: 0 bases; junction bases outside the gene matches: 4. The CDR3 region has the DNA TGTGCCAGCAGGGCAGGGGGCGGTAGCAATCAGCCCCAGCATTTT. Encoded protein: CASRAGGGSNQPQHF.

Only a few counts were recorded for this clone. This chain uses TRBV11-3 with TRBJ2-1, with TRBD1 matching 8 bases. This CDR3 is 13 amino acids long. V dropped 4 bases and J dropped 8; count of bases not matched to a gene: 4. Germline V gene lookup returns CDR1 SGHNT and CDR2 YENEEA. CDR3 coding DNA: TGTGCCAGCAGCTACGGACAGGGCGATGAGCAGTTCTTC. It codes for CASSYGQGDEQFF.

On this clone: At one boundary the junction diverges from the germline segment, which might be a read error. This chain joins TRBV9 and TRBJ1-2, with a tentative D call TRBD1 (5 bases). Germline assignment: CDR1 SGDLS and CDR2 YYNGEE. CDR3 length equals 16 residues. CDR3 protein: CASSVGQAPAAGRYAF. CDR3 bases: TGTGCCAGCAGCGTAGGGCAGGCTCCCGCGGCGGGGCGCTACGCCTTC.

The chain has TRBV7-8 and TRBJ2-7; perhaps TRBD1 as D (6 bases). The V gene lost 7 bases and the J gene lost 7 bases, with 20 bases spanning the gap. This CDR3 comprises 14 residues. Germline loops: CDR1 SGHVS, CDR2 FQNEAQ. The CDR3 loop is CASTHGAGVGEQYF. CDR3 DNA sequence: TGTGCCAGCACCCATGGGGCAGGGGTGGGGGAGCAGTACTTC.

V and J are TRBV18 and TRBJ1-3, with TRBD1 matching 7 bases. Germline CDR1 is KGHSH and CDR2 is LQKENI. Trimming took 4 bases from V and 0 from J; bases not matched to a gene: 3. This CDR3 is 15 amino acids long. The CDR3 DNA follows: TGTGCCAGCTCACAGACAGGGACCTCTGGAAACACCATATATTTT. This translates into CASSQTGTSGNTIYF. Drawing the rest from reference TRBV18 and TRBJ1-3, the complete variable domain is NAGVMQNPRHLVRRRGQEARLRCSPMKGHSHVYWYRQLPEEGLKFMVYLQKENIIDESGMPKERFSAEFPKEGPSILRIQQVVRGDSAAYFCASSQTGTSGNTIYFGEGSWLTVV.